Each of the 20 T cell receptor beta chains below was sequenced from the same sample in a study of shared clonotypes between healthy human individuals. Sequencing was performed with immunoSEQ multiplex PCR; in TCRdb, only in-frame clones are kept and a portion is missing. The table includes roughly 2.6 million clones, roughly 92% detected once. The sequenced sample consisted of naive CD4+ T cells sorted from blood. The subset here: CD45RA+ positively selected. The receptors were sampled from a man aged 18 to 29 in good health.

This chain connects TRBV5-6 to TRBJ2-5; D is undetermined. This CDR3 comprises 14 residues. V lost 0 bases and J lost 1, with 7 bases in between. CDR1 and CDR2 (germline): SGHDT, YYEEEE. The CDR3, as DNA: TGTGCCAGCAGCTTGGCAACAGTCCAAGAGACCCAGTACTTC. It translates to CASSLATVQETQYF.

The chain joins TRBV7-9 to TRBJ2-5; TRBD2 matches at 10 bases. V lost 1 base and J lost 4; bases outside the gene matches: 3. Germline V CDR1 and CDR2: SEHNR, FQNEAQ (reference sequence). This CDR3 is built from 15 residues. The CDR3 region is CASSLVAGGAETQYF. In DNA, the CDR3 is TGTGCCAGCAGCTTAGTAGCGGGAGGAGCAGAGACCCAGTACTTC.

The rearrangement links TRBV2 to TRBJ2-2, with D possibly matching TRBD2 (6 bases). The CDR3 is 15 amino acids. Deletions cut 8 bases from V and 4 bases from J, with 17 bases between. The germline CDR1 and CDR2 sequences are SNHLY and FYNNEI. In DNA, the CDR3 is TGTGCCAGCCTCCGCGAAGCGGGTGTCACCGGGGAGCTGTTTTTT. It translates to CASLREAGVTGELFF.

This clone was seen a few times. The chain recombines TRBV7-9 with TRBJ2-7; no reliable D call. V lost 4 bases, J lost 5 bases, and 15 bases lay in between. Germline V CDR1 and CDR2: SEHNR, FQNEAQ (reference sequence). The CDR3 spans 14 residues. The CDR3 sequence is CASSSARRQDEQYF. The CDR3 DNA sequence: TGTGCCAGCAGCTCGGCGCGGCGGCAGGACGAGCAGTACTTC.

Comments on this clone: It is unclear where the CDR3 begins or ends on the DNA, so no DNA is shown, and the CDR3 is as TCRdb lists it. This same CDR3 is encoded by further DNA sequences in the sample. V is TRBV6-5 and J is TRBJ2-6; the D call in the table, TRBD2, was not verified against the DNA. Inclusive of both ends, the CDR3 amounts to 13 amino acids. The germline CDR1 and CDR2 sequences are MNHEY and SVGAGI. The CDR3 sequence is CASSSSGANVLTF.

The gene calls are TRBV30 and TRBJ1-2; D is perhaps TRBD1 (5 bases). Germline V lookup: CDR1 GTSNPN, CDR2 SVGIG (reference sequence). V was clipped by 2 bases and J by 2 bases, with 15 bases between them. The CDR3 runs 15 residues. The CDR3 region is CAWSSGTGFNYGYTF. The CDR3 bases are TGTGCCTGGAGTTCCGGGACGGGATTCAACTATGGCTACACCTTC. Full variable domain (rest looked up from reference TRBV30 and TRBJ1-2): SQTIHQWPATLVQPVGSPLSLECTVEGTSNPNLYWYRQAAGRGLQLLFYSVGIGQISSEVPQNLSASRPQDRQFILSSKKLLLSDSGFYLCAWSSGTGFNYGYTFGSGTRLTVV.

The V and J genes are TRBV6-5 and TRBJ2-2; unclear D gene. This CDR3 is 14 amino acids long. The V gene's germline CDR1 is MNHEY and CDR2 SVGAGI. Trimming cost V 6 bases and J 3 bases, with 11 bases left between them. The DNA for the CDR3 is TGTGCCAGCAGCCCCGGGTCCTACACCGGGGAGCTGTTTTTT. Its protein product is CASSPGSYTGELFF.

CDR3 in amino acids: CASRYDAGGHQPQHF. CDR3 DNA sequence: TGTGCCAGCAGATACGACGCTGGGGGCCATCAGCCCCAGCATTTT. This rearrangement joins TRBV7-2 to TRBJ1-5, with D possibly being TRBD1 (6 bases). Germline lookup yields CDR1 SGHTA and CDR2 FQGNSA. The V gene lost 6 bases and the J gene lost 5 bases, with 17 bases spanning the gap. The CDR3 is 15 residues long. The full variable domain, with the rest looked up from reference TRBV7-2 and TRBJ1-5, is GAGVSQSPSNKVTEKGKDVELRCDPISGHTALYWYRQSLGQGLEFLIYFQGNSAPDKSGLPSDRFSAERTGGSVSTLTIQRTQQEDSAVYLCASRYDAGGHQPQHFGDGTRLSIL.

The CDR3 loop reads CASSLRPQRTAYNSPLHF. The CDR3 DNA reads TGTGCCAGCAGCTTACGCCCTCAGCGCACGGCTTATAATTCACCCCTCCACTTT. This chain joins TRBV7-2 and TRBJ1-6, with D uncertain. CDR1 is SGHTA and CDR2 is FQGNSA in the germline V gene. The CDR3 is 18 amino acids. Trimming shortened V by 2 bases and J by 4 bases, and 18 bases separated the two germline ends.

The chain employs TRBV18 and TRBJ1-3; D gene ambiguous. Between the trimmed V and J ends, which lost 1 base and 0 bases, there was a span of 10 bases. Germline loops: CDR1 KGHSH, CDR2 LQKENI. The CDR3 has 16 amino acids. The CDR3 sequence is CASSPQAQSSGNTIYF. CDR3 coding DNA: TGTGCCAGCTCACCACAGGCACAGAGCTCTGGAAACACCATATATTTT.

The rearrangement joins TRBV6-1 to TRBJ1-2, with 8 bases lining up with TRBD1. V was clipped by 10 bases and J by 3 bases; unmatched bases: 13. The CDR3 consists of 15 residues. The V gene's germline CDR1 is MNHNS and CDR2 SASEGT. This chain's CDR3 is CANQRTPGGDYGYTF. The CDR3 DNA reads TGTGCCAACCAGCGCACACCAGGGGGCGACTATGGCTACACCTTC.

Worth noting for this clone: Different DNA sequences within this sample yield the same CDR3. The CDR3 nucleotides read TGTGCCTGGAGTGTTCTTACAGGGAACACTGAAGCTTTCTTT. Its translation is CAWSVLTGNTEAFF. The rearrangement links TRBV30 to TRBJ1-1; possible D gene TRBD1, 5 bases. The length of the CDR3 is 14 residues. The germline V and J ends were trimmed by 0 bases and 1 base, with 9 bases remaining between them. CDR1 is GTSNPN and CDR2 is SVGIG in the germline V gene (reference sequence).

The rearrangement joins TRBV6-6 to TRBJ2-3; TRBD1 is a possible D gene (6 bases). Germline values: CDR1 MNHNY, CDR2 SVGAGI (reference sequence). V lost 6 bases and J lost 0, with 13 bases in between. The CDR3 has 15 residues. This CDR3 is CASSPDRLSTDTQYF. The DNA for the CDR3 is TGTGCCAGCAGCCCCGACAGGCTTAGCACAGATACGCAGTATTTT.

To note about this clone: Distinct nucleotide sequences in the sample also encode this CDR3. The chain recombines TRBV6-4 with TRBJ1-1; 8 bases are shared with TRBD1. There are 13 residues in the CDR3. V gave up 4 bases and J gave up 4 bases; unmatched junction bases: 2. Germline V lookup: CDR1 MRHNA, CDR2 SNTAGT. Here the CDR3 reads CASSATGGTEAFF. DNA for the CDR3: TGTGCCAGCAGTGCCACAGGGGGCACTGAAGCTTTCTTT.

The chain recombines TRBV27 with TRBJ1-6, with 7 nucleotides matching TRBD1. The trim removed 5 bases at V and 4 bases at J, leaving 5 bases unmatched. The germline gives CDR1 MNHEY, CDR2 SMNVEV (reference sequence). CDR3 length: 15 residues. The CDR3 nucleotides read TGTGCCAGCAGTAGAGGGGGCTCGTATAATTCACCCCTCCACTTT. Translating gives CASSRGGSYNSPLHF.

Notes on this clone: The same CDR3 can be traced to other DNA sequences in this sample. The chain carries TRBV7-9 and TRBJ2-7; 14 bases fit TRBD2. The CDR3 is 16 residues long. J lost 1 base, V lost 5 bases, and 4 bases had no gene match. Looked up from germline, CDR1 is SEHNR and CDR2 is FQNEAQ (reference sequence). The CDR3 region is CASSPGLAGDSYEQYF. DNA for the CDR3: TGTGCCAGCAGCCCGGGACTAGCGGGAGATTCCTACGAGCAGTACTTC.

Comment on this clone: Other DNA sequences of this sample code for an identical CDR3. J is TRBJ2-7 and V is TRBV10-3; no firm D call. Germline CDR1 ENHRY, CDR2 SYGVKD. The CDR3 has 11 amino acids. V shed 3 bases and J shed 5 bases, with 5 bases lying between them. CDR3 in DNA: TGTGCCATCAGTGATTTGAACGAGCAGTACTTC. This gives the protein CAISDLNEQYF.

This rearrangement joins TRBV28 to TRBJ1-1; 9 nucleotides align to TRBD1. The V segment lost 6 bases and the J segment 1 base; nucleotides outside the gene matches: 6. CDR1 is MDHEN and CDR2 is SYDVKM in the germline V gene. The CDR3 totals 15 residues. CDR3 residues: CASRGGQGGNTEAFF. The CDR3 coding sequence is TGTGCCAGCAGGGGGGGACAGGGAGGGAACACTGAAGCTTTCTTT.

A single count supports this clone. This chain uses TRBV28 with TRBJ2-3; TRBD2 matches 10 bases. Per the germline V gene, CDR1 is MDHEN and CDR2 is SYDVKM. This CDR3 is built from 13 residues. V lost 8 bases and J lost 6; bases outside the gene matches: 5. The CDR3 protein is CASGAGGLDTQYF. The CDR3 bases are TGTGCCAGCGGAGCGGGGGGGCTCGATACGCAGTATTTT.

The chain carries TRBV5-1 and TRBJ1-3, with a possible D match to TRBD1 (5 bases). The CDR3 extends over 16 amino acids. V lost 0 bases and J lost 2, with 12 bases in between. Germline V gene lookup returns CDR1 SGHRS and CDR2 YFSETQ. CDR3 protein: CASSLGAQVAGNTIYF. In DNA form, the CDR3 reads TGCGCCAGCAGCTTGGGCGCACAGGTCGCTGGAAACACCATATATTTT.